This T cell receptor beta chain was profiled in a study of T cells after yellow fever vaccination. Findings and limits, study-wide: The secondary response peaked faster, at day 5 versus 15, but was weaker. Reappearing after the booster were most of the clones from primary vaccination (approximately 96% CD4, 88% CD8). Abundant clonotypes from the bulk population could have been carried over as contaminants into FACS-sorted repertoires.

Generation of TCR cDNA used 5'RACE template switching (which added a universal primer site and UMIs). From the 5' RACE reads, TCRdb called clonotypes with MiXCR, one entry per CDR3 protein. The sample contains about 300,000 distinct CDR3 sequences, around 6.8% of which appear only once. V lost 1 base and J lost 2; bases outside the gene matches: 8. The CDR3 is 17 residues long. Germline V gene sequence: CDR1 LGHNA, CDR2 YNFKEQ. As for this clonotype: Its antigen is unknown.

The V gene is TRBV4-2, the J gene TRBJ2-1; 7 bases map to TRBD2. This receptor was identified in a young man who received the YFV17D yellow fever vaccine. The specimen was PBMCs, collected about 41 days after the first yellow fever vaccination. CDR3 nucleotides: TGTGCCAGCAGCCAAGCATACAGCGGGACTACCTACAATGAGCAGTTCTTC. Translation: CASSQAYSGTTYNEQFF.